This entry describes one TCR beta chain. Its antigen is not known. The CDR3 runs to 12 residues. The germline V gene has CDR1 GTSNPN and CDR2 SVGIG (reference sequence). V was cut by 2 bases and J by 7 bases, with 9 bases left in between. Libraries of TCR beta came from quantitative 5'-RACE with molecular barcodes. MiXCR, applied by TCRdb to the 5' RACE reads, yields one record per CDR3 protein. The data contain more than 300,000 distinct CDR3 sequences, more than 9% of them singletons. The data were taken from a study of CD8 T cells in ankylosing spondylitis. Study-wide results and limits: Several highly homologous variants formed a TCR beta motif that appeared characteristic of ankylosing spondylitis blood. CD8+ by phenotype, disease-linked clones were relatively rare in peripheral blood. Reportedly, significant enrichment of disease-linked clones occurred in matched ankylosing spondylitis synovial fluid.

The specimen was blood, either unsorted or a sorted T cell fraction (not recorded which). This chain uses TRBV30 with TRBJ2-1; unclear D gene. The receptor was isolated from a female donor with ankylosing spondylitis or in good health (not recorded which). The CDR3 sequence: CAWSLKQNEQFF. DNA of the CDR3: TGTGCCTGGAGTTTGAAGCAAAATGAGCAGTTCTTC.